This entry lists 10 T cell receptor beta chains sequenced from one sample in a study of preoperative IRX-2 immunotherapy in early breast cancer. Assay used: immunoSEQ multiplex PCR; TCRdb lists only in-frame clones, some missing. The sample includes 3,200 or so clones, approximately 80% of them seen just once. The treatment denotes: preoperative locoregional IRX-2 cytokine immunotherapy. The specimen comprised tumor tissue, sampled after IRX-2 immunotherapy. The receptors originated from a human donor with breast cancer.

V gene TRBV5-1 combines with J gene TRBJ2-1; TRBD2 matches at 10 bases. Trimming took 0 bases from V and 7 from J; bases not matched to a gene: 7. CDR1 and CDR2 (germline): SGHRS, YFSETQ. This CDR3 has 16 amino acids. The CDR3 sequence is CASSLAPAGGPNEQFF. DNA for the CDR3: TGCGCCAGCAGCTTGGCCCCAGCGGGAGGGCCMAATGAGCAGTTCTTC.

This chain joins TRBV6-8 and TRBJ2-7; D is undetermined. Between the trimmed V and J ends, which lost 7 bases and 4 bases, there was a span of 17 bases. This CDR3 is 14 amino acids long. From germline, CDR1 is MNHGY and CDR2 SAAAGT. The CDR3 DNA sequence: TGTGCCAGCAAAAACTACCGACCCGAATACGAGCAGTACTTC. It is translated as CASKNYRPEYEQYF.

The chain couples TRBV9 to TRBJ2-2; D is ambiguous. The CDR3 is 12 residues long. Per the germline V gene, CDR1 is SGDLS and CDR2 is YYNGEE. Trimming removed 7 bases at V and 0 bases at J, with 4 bases between. The CDR3 DNA follows: TGTGCCAGCCGGGCGAACACCGGGGAGCTGTTTTTT. Its protein is CASRANTGELFF.

This chain connects TRBV7-6 to TRBJ2-7; possibly TRBD1 for D (6 bases). V dropped 5 bases and J dropped 0 bases, with 14 bases sitting between them. This CDR3 is 15 amino acids long. Germline-derived CDR1 and CDR2 are SGHVS and FNYEAQ. CDR3 sequence: CASSQWGHSSYEQYF. The CDR3 DNA reads TGTGCCAGCAGCCAGTGGGGACATAGCTCCTACGAGCAGTACTTC.

This rearrangement joins TRBV7-4 to TRBJ2-3; D is unresolved. Germline lookup yields CDR1 SGHVT and CDR2 SQSDAQ. The CDR3 spans 15 residues. V dropped 6 bases and J dropped 0 bases, with 13 bases sitting between them. CDR3 in amino acids: CASSPEPSSTDTQYF. The CDR3 nucleotides are TGTGCCAGCAGTCCCGAGCCCTCTAGCACAGATACGCAGTATTTT.

The chain links TRBV28 to TRBJ2-3, with no clear D. Germline-derived CDR1 and CDR2 are MDHEN and SYDVKM. Deletions cut 4 bases from V and 3 bases from J, with 8 bases between. The CDR3 is 13 amino acids. DNA of the CDR3: TGTGCCAGCAGTTCGGCCGGGACAGATACGCAGTATTTT. It yields the protein CASSSAGTDTQYF.

The J gene is TRBJ1-2, the V gene TRBV18, with D tentatively TRBD1 (6 bases). The germline gives CDR1 KGHSH, CDR2 LQKENI. Trimming took 4 bases from V and 4 from J, leaving 13 bases between them. The CDR3 consists of 14 residues. CDR3 sequence reads: CASSRAGESYGYTF. Here the CDR3 DNA reads TGTGCCAGCTCACGGGCAGGGGAATCCTATGGCTACACCTTC.

This clone turned up a few times. The chain couples TRBV16 to TRBJ2-7; 9 positions agree with TRBD1. Germline trimming cut 5 bases from V and 5 bases from J; bases unmatched to any gene: 7. The CDR3 covers 14 residues. CDR1 is KGHSY, CDR2 FQNENV, per germline. CDR3 sequence reads: CASSADRGKNEQYF. CDR3 DNA sequence: TGTGCCAGCAGCGCAGACAGGGGGAAAAACGAGCAGTACTTC. Based on the CDR3 plus reference TRBV16 and TRBJ2-7, the full variable domain is GEEVAQTPKHLVRGEGQKAKLYCAPIKGHSYVFWYQQVLKNEFKFLISFQNENVFDETGMPKERFSAKCLPNSPCSLEIQATKLEDSAVYFCASSADRGKNEQYFGPGTRLTVT.

This chain uses TRBV18 with TRBJ2-7; no clear D. There are 14 residues in the CDR3. V was clipped by 4 bases and J by 0 bases, with 10 bases between them. Germline loops: CDR1 KGHSH, CDR2 LQKENI. CDR3 coding DNA: TGTGCCAGCTCACTTCGTGTTAACTCCTACGAGCAGTACTTC. Translation gives CASSLRVNSYEQYF.

The DNA for the CDR3 is TGTGCCAGCAGACGGGACATCTCCTACGAGCAGTACTTC. This translates into CASRRDISYEQYF. The chain combines TRBV6-8 with TRBJ2-7; a weak D match, TRBD1 (6 bases). The length of the CDR3 is 13 residues. In germline, CDR1 is MNHGY, CDR2 SAAAGT. The germline V and J ends were trimmed by 6 bases and 0 bases, with 9 bases remaining between them.